The clone carrying this T cell receptor beta chain was recorded a few times. What it binds is unknown. CDR3 length: 15 amino acids. Germline V CDR1 and CDR2: SGHDT, YYEEEE. The V gene end was trimmed by 4 bases and the J gene end by 3 bases; junction bases not matched to a gene: 7. This sample stems from a study of T cells in Graves' hyperthyroidism and ophthalmopathy. Graves' hyperthyroidism was deemed stable given no ophthalmopathy progression within 18 months. Patients were excluded for uncontrolled infection, other autoimmune disease, pregnancy or lactation. Study conclusions and caveats: Most thyroid clonotypes with frequency above 0.001 were detected in blood. Through a model of 13 V-J features, ophthalmopathy was separated from stable hyperthyroidism.

TCR beta CDR3 region amplification was performed from RNA transcripts. An initial round of RT-PCR targeting the TCR CDR3 relied on the HTBI primer set. TCRdb passed the multiplex PCR reads through MiXCR, listing each CDR3 protein once. The sample carries about 700,000 distinct CDR3 sequences, 14% recorded once. This receptor was taken from a woman aged 18-29 years with Graves' hyperthyroidism. What was sequenced was blood. This rearrangement joins TRBV5-6 to TRBJ2-3; 8 nucleotides agree with TRBD1. The CDR3 DNA reads TGTGCCAGCAGCCGTCGGACAGGGTGGACAGATACGCAGTATTTT. This sequence encodes CASSRRTGWTDTQYF.